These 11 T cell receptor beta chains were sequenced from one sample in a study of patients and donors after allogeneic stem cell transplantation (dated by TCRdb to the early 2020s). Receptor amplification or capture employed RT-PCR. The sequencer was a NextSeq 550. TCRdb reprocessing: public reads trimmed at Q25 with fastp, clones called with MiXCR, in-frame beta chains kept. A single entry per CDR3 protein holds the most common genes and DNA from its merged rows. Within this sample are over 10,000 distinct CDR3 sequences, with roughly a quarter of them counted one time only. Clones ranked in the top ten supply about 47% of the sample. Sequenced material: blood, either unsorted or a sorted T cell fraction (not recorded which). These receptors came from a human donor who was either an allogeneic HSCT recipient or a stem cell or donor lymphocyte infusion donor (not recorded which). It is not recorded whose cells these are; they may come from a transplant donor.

The DNA for the CDR3 is TGCGCCAGCAGCCCCTTCGCTAGCGGGAGGGCCAATGAGCAGTTCTTC. It translates to CASSPFASGRANEQFF. J is TRBJ2-1 and V is TRBV5-1, with 12 bases matching TRBD2. The CDR3 has 16 residues. Germline V gene sequence: CDR1 SGHRS, CDR2 YFSETQ. V gave up 4 bases and J gave up 6 bases; unmatched junction bases: 8.

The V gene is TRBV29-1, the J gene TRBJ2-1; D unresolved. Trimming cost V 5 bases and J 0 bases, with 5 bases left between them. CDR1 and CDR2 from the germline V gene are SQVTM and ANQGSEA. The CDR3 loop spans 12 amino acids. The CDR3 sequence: CSVPISYNEQFF. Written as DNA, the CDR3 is TGCAGCGTTCCCATCTCCTACAATGAGCAGTTCTTC.

CDR3 DNA: TGTGCCAGCGGGTCACTAGCGGGAACCCCCTACGAGCAGTACTTC. Its protein is CASGSLAGTPYEQYF. The gene calls are TRBV28 and TRBJ2-7; 10 bases align to TRBD2. The junction had 9 bases not matched to a gene; V was cut back by 8 bases and J by 2 bases. The CDR3 runs 15 residues. Germline V lookup: CDR1 MDHEN, CDR2 SYDVKM.

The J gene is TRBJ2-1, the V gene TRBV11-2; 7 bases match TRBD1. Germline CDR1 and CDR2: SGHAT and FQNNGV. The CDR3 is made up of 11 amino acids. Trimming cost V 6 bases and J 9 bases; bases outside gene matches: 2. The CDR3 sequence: CASSTGVEQFF. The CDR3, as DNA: TGTGCCAGCAGTACAGGGGTTGAGCAGTTCTTC. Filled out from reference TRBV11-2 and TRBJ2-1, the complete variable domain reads EAGVAQSPRYKIIEKRQSVAFWCNPISGHATLYWYQQILGQGPKLLIQFQNNGVVDDSQLPKDRFSAERLKGVDSTLKIQPAKLEDSAVYLCASSTGVEQFFGPGTRLTVL.

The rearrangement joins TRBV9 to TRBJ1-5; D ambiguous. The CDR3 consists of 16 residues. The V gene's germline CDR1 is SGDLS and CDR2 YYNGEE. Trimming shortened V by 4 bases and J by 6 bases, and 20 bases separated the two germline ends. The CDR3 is CASSPQGGGVCQPQHF. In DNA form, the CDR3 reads TGTGCCAGCAGCCCTCAAGGAGGTGGGGTCTGTCAGCCCCAGCATTTT.

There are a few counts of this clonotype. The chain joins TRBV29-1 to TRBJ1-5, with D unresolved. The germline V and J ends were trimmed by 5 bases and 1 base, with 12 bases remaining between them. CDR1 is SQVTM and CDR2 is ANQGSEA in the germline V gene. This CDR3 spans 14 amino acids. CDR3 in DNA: TGCAGCGTTACCGACGGGAGGAGCAATCAGCCCCAGCATTTT. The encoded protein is CSVTDGRSNQPQHF. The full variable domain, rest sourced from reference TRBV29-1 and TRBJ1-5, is SAVISQKPSRDICQRGTSLTIQCQVDSQVTMMFWYRQQPGQSLTLIATANQGSEATYESGFVIDKFPISRPNLTFSTLTVSNMSPEDSSIYLCSVTDGRSNQPQHFGDGTRLSIL.

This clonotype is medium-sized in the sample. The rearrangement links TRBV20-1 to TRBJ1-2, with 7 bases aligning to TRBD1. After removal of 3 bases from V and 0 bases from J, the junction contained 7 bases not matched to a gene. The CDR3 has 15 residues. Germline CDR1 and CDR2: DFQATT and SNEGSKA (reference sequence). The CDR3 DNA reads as TGCAGTGCTAGGCCCGGGACAGCCACTAACTATGGCTACACCTTC. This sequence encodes CSARPGTATNYGYTF.

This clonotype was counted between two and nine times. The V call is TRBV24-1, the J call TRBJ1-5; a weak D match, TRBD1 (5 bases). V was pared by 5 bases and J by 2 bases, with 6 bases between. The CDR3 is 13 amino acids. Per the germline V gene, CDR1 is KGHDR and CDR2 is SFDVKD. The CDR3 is CATSGGGNQPQHF. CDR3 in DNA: TGTGCCACCAGTGGAGGGGGCAATCAGCCCCAGCATTTT.

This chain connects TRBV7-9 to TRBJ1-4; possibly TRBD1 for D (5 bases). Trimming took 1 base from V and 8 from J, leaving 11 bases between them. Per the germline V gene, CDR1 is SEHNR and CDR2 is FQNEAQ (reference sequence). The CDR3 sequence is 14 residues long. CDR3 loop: CASSLVGPFEKLFF. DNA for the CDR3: TGTGCCAGCAGCTTAGTGGGGCCTTTCGAAAAACTGTTTTTT.

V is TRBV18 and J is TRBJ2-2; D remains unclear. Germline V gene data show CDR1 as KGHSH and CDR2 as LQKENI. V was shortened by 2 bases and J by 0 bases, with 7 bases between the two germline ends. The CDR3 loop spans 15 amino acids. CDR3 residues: CASSPGRSNTGELFF. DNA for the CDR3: TGTGCCAGCTCACCAGGAAGGTCGAACACCGGGGAGCTGTTTTTT.

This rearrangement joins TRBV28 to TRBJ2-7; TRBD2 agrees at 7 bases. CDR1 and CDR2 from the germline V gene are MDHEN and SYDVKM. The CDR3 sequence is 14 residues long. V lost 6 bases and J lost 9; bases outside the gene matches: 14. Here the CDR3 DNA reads TGTGCCAGCAGCCGATTTCAGGCCTGGGGGGGGCAGTACTTC. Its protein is CASSRFQAWGGQYF.